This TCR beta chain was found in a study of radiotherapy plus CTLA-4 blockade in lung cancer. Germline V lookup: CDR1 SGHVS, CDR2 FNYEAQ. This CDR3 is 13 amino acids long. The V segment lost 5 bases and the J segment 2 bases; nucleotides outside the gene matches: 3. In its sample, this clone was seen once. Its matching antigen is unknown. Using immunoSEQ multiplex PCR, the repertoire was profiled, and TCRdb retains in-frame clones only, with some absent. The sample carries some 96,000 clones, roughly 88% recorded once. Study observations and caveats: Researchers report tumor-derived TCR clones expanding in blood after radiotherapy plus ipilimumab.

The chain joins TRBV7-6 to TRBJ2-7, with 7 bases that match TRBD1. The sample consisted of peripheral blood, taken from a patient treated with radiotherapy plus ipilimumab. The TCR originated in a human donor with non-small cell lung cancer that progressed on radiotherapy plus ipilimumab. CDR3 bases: TGTGCCAGCAGCCCGGGACAGCCCTACGAGCAGTACTTC. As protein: CASSPGQPYEQYF.